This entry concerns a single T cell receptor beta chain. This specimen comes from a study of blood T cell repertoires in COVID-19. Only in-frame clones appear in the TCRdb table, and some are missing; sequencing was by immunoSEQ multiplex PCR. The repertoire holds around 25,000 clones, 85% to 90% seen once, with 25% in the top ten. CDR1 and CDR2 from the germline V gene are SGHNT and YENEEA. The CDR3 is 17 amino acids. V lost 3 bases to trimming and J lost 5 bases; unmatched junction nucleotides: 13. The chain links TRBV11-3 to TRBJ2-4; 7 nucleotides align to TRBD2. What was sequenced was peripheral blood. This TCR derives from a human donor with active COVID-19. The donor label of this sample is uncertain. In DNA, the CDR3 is TGTGCCAGCAGCTTCATTTTTGCGGGAGAACCCCAAAACATTCAGTACTTC. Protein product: CASSFIFAGEPQNIQYF.